These 20 T cell receptor beta chains originate from one sample sequenced in a study of blood T cell repertoires in COVID-19. The table came from immunoSEQ multiplex PCR; TCRdb's copy has only in-frame clones and leaves some out. The sample includes 200,000 to 250,000 clones, over 75% seen only once; the top ten take 1.5% to 2%. Material: PBMCs or T cells enriched from blood (not recorded which). All receptors derive from a man aged 40-49 years who had recovered from COVID-19.

About this clone: Other DNA sequences in the sample encode the same CDR3. The V and J genes are TRBV3-1 (or the pseudogene TRBV3-2) and TRBJ1-3; possible D gene TRBD1, 5 bases. Trimming shortened V by 2 bases and J by 0 bases, and 5 bases separated the two germline ends. Germline values: CDR1 LGHDT, CDR2 YNNKEL (reference sequence). The CDR3 is 14 residues long. CDR3 bases: TGTGCCAGCAGCCAAACAGGCTCTGGAAACACCATATATTTT. Encoded protein: CASSQTGSGNTIYF.

The chain links TRBV6-2 or TRBV6-3 to TRBJ1-4, with 9 bases identical to TRBD1. The germline V gene encodes CDR1 MNHEY and CDR2 SVGEGT. V was clipped by 5 bases and J by 6 bases; unmatched bases: 16. CDR3 length: 18 residues. CDR3 nucleotides: TGTGCCAGCAGTCCCCACAGGGGGCGCGTAACCGGTCATGAAAAACTGTTTTTT. Translating gives CASSPHRGRVTGHEKLFF.

The rearrangement links TRBV5-6 to TRBJ1-2; D unclear. Trimming stripped 3 bases from V and 5 bases from J, with 5 bases between. CDR3 length: 11 amino acids. Germline V gene data show CDR1 as SGHDT and CDR2 as YYEEEE. In DNA form, the CDR3 reads TGTGCCAGCAGCTCGAGTTATGGCTACACCTTC. As protein: CASSSSYGYTF.

This chain joins TRBV10-3 and TRBJ2-1, with a tentative D call TRBD2 (5 bases). Germline V gene sequence: CDR1 ENHRY, CDR2 SYGVKD. Trimming cost V 0 bases and J 9 bases, with 6 bases left between them. The CDR3 has 12 amino acids. The CDR3 nucleotides read TGTGCCATCAGTGAGTCTAGCGTTGAGCAGTTCTTC. Its protein is CAISESSVEQFF.

This clone was counted a single time. The V call is TRBV7-2, the J call TRBJ2-5, with 9 bases that match TRBD2. The CDR3 is made up of 16 amino acids. V dropped 4 bases and J dropped 5; count of bases not matched to a gene: 11. From germline, CDR1 is SGHTA and CDR2 FQGNSA. In DNA form, the CDR3 reads TGTGCCAGCAGCTACCCGCGGGGGGGGGTCCGGGAGACCCAGTACTTC. The encoded protein is CASSYPRGGVRETQYF.

The V call is TRBV2, the J call TRBJ2-7; D unclear. There are 12 residues in the CDR3. V lost 5 bases to trimming and J lost 5 bases, with 10 bases between them. Germline V gene sequence: CDR1 SNHLY, CDR2 FYNNEI. CDR3 protein: CASSQDNNEQYF. The CDR3 DNA reads TGTGCCAGCAGTCAAGACAACAACGAGCAGTACTTC.

V and J are TRBV30 and TRBJ1-2, with no clear D. The CDR3 is 14 residues long. The V end was cut by 0 bases, the J end by 4 bases, with 12 bases between. Germline CDR1 and CDR2: GTSNPN and SVGIG (reference sequence). The CDR3 coding sequence is TGTGCCTGGAGTGTATTTCGGGAAGGCTATGGCTACACCTTC. Translation: CAWSVFREGYGYTF.

This CDR3 reads CASSAMTDTQYF. The CDR3 bases are TGTGCCAGCAGTGCTATGACAGATACGCAGTATTTT. The chain has TRBV2 and TRBJ2-3; unclear D gene. Trimming took 4 bases from V and 3 from J, leaving 5 bases between them. The CDR3 spans 12 residues. CDR1 is SNHLY, CDR2 FYNNEI, per germline. Full variable domain (missing parts from reference TRBV2 and TRBJ2-3): EPEVTQTPSHQVTQMGQEVILRCVPISNHLYFYWYRQILGQKVEFLVSFYNNEISEKSEIFDDQFSVERPDGSNFTLKIRSTKLEDSAMYFCASSAMTDTQYFGPGTRLTVL.

The chain is built from TRBV5-1 and TRBJ2-1; TRBD2 matches at 9 bases. From germline, CDR1 is SGHRS and CDR2 YFSETQ. Germline trimming cut 1 base from V and 4 bases from J; bases unmatched to any gene: 0. The CDR3 has 14 amino acids. The chain's CDR3 is CASSLLAGYNEQFF. CDR3 bases: TGCGCCAGCAGCTTGCTAGCGGGGTACAATGAGCAGTTCTTC.

This chain links TRBV11-1 with TRBJ1-5, with D perhaps matching TRBD1 (6 bases). Trimming removed 5 bases from V and 5 bases from J, with 10 bases in between. The CDR3 totals 13 residues. Germline V gene sequence: CDR1 SGHAT, CDR2 FQDESV (reference sequence). The CDR3 nucleotides are TGTGCCAGCAGCGGAGACAGGTATCAGCCCCAGCATTTT. Encoded protein: CASSGDRYQPQHF.

The chain recombines TRBV30 with TRBJ2-7; a possible D gene is TRBD2 (7 bases). V was shortened by 3 bases and J by 6 bases, with 9 bases between the two germline ends. Germline V gene sequence: CDR1 GTSNPN, CDR2 SVGIG (reference sequence). CDR3 length: 11 amino acids. The CDR3 DNA reads TGTGCCTGGAGACGGGGGGCCGAGCAGTACTTC. It yields the protein CAWRRGAEQYF.

V gene TRBV19 combines with J gene TRBJ2-3, with 7 bases aligning to TRBD1. The germline V gene encodes CDR1 LNHDA and CDR2 SQIVND (reference sequence). V shed 6 bases and J 3 bases; nucleotides not matched to a gene: 3. The CDR3 loop spans 13 amino acids. CDR3 coding DNA: TGTGCCAGTAGCCAGGGACAGACAGATACGCAGTATTTT. It translates to CASSQGQTDTQYF.

The chain has TRBV5-1 and TRBJ1-4; D is uncertain. Germline-derived CDR1 and CDR2 are SGHRS and YFSETQ. The CDR3 totals 15 residues. V dropped 3 bases and J dropped 3 bases, with 12 bases sitting between them. CDR3 nucleotides: TGCGCCAGCAGCTCCCGGACGGGAGCTAATGAAAAACTGTTTTTT. This translates into CASSSRTGANEKLFF.

The rearrangement links TRBV7-9 to TRBJ1-4; 11 bases fit TRBD1. This CDR3 is built from 15 residues. The ends lost 5 bases at V and 8 bases at J; junction bases unmatched: 7. Germline V lookup: CDR1 SEHNR, CDR2 FQNEAQ (reference sequence). CDR3: CASSGTGGMEEKLFF. The CDR3 nucleotides are TGTGCCAGCAGCGGGACAGGGGGGATGGAGGAAAAACTGTTTTTT.

The V and J genes are TRBV3-1 (or the pseudogene TRBV3-2) and TRBJ2-1, with no clear D. The CDR3 sequence is 12 residues long. Trimming cost V 0 bases and J 9 bases, with 6 bases left between them. The germline CDR1 and CDR2 sequences are LGHDT and YNNKEL (reference sequence). This chain's CDR3 is CASSQEASEQFF. Here the CDR3 DNA reads TGTGCCAGCAGCCAAGAGGCAAGTGAGCAGTTCTTC.

This sequence joins TRBV7-9 and TRBJ1-4; 9 bases map to TRBD1. The CDR3 consists of 13 residues. V shed 7 bases, J shed 7 bases, and the junction held 4 bases outside the gene matches. The germline V gene has CDR1 SEHNR and CDR2 FQNEAQ (reference sequence). The CDR3 is CASTGTGREKLFF. CDR3 DNA: TGTGCCAGCACCGGGACAGGGCGTGAAAAACTGTTTTTT.

The rearrangement joins TRBV25-1 to TRBJ2-3, with D perhaps matching TRBD2 (5 bases). This CDR3 comprises 15 residues. CDR1 and CDR2 (germline): MGHDK, SYGVNS. Trimming stripped 0 bases from V and 2 bases from J, with 9 bases between. The CDR3 nucleotides are TGTGCCAGCAGTGAATACGAGGGTTTCACAGATACGCAGTATTTT. It translates to CASSEYEGFTDTQYF.

This clone was seen a handful of times. The chain uses TRBV5-6 and TRBJ1-3; D gene unclear. The CDR3 is made up of 15 amino acids. CDR1 is SGHDT and CDR2 is YYEEEE in the germline V gene. V gave up 2 bases and J gave up 0 bases, with 9 bases separating them. This chain's CDR3 is CASSFDRSSGNTIYF. The DNA of the CDR3 is TGTGCCAGCAGCTTCGACCGGAGCTCTGGAAACACCATATATTTT.

The chain is built from TRBV30 and TRBJ1-2; TRBD1 might be the D (6 bases). Germline V lookup: CDR1 GTSNPN, CDR2 SVGIG (reference sequence). Trimming pared 0 bases from V and 3 bases from J, leaving 8 bases between. The CDR3 has 13 amino acids. CDR3 DNA: TGTGCCTGGAGTGTGACAGGTCACTATGGCTACACCTTC. It specifies CAWSVTGHYGYTF.

The V and J genes are TRBV11-2 and TRBJ1-6; possible D gene TRBD1, 5 bases. The germline V gene has CDR1 SGHAT and CDR2 FQNNGV. The CDR3 loop spans 15 amino acids. The germline V and J ends were trimmed by 5 bases and 5 bases, with 13 bases remaining between them. The CDR3 nucleotides are TGTGCCAGCAGCCCCAACTTACAGGATAATTCACCCCTCCACTTT. Protein product: CASSPNLQDNSPLHF. The entire variable domain, with the rest obtained from reference TRBV11-2 and TRBJ1-6, is as follows: EAGVAQSPRYKIIEKRQSVAFWCNPISGHATLYWYQQILGQGPKLLIQFQNNGVVDDSQLPKDRFSAERLKGVDSTLKIQPAKLEDSAVYLCASSPNLQDNSPLHFGNGTRLTVT.